The 8 T cell receptor beta chains listed next were all sequenced from one sample in a study of T cell responses to AZD1222 COVID-19 vaccine. Using immunoSEQ multiplex PCR, the repertoire was profiled, and TCRdb retains in-frame clones only, with some absent. Altogether roughly 49,000 clones are present, about 80% being singletons, with the ten largest covering over 6.5%. The specimen comprised peripheral blood, sampled on day 0 of AZD1222 vaccination. The receptor set was obtained from an adult in good health.

As DNA, the CDR3 is TGTGCCAGCTCACCAGGCCAGACGTACGAGCAGTACGTC. Translating gives CASSPGQTYEQYV. V gene TRBV18 combines with J gene TRBJ2-7; D uncertain. This CDR3 contains 13 residues. V was shortened by 2 bases and J by 4 bases, with 9 bases between the two germline ends. CDR1 and CDR2 (germline): KGHSH, LQKENI.

The genes are TRBV7-8 and TRBJ1-2; TRBD1 matches 7 bases. Germline CDR1 reads SGHVS; CDR2 reads FQNEAQ. The junction had 6 bases not matched to a gene; V was cut back by 5 bases and J by 6 bases. CDR3 length: 13 amino acids. As DNA, the CDR3 is TGTGCCAGCAGCCGGGACAGATTTAATGGCTACACCTTC. It is translated as CASSRDRFNGYTF.

This clone has just one count. The V call is TRBV2, the J call TRBJ2-3; 8 nucleotides align to TRBD2. V lost 8 bases, J lost 3 bases, and 7 bases stayed unmatched. Germline assignment: CDR1 SNHLY and CDR2 FYNNEI. The CDR3 sequence is 14 residues long. CDR3 sequence reads: CASLYGGATDTQYF. The CDR3 coding sequence is TGTGCCAGCCTGTACGGGGGGGCTACAGATACGCAGTATTTT.

The chain recombines TRBV5-1 with TRBJ2-2; TRBD2 is a possible D gene (6 bases). The CDR3 length is 15 residues. The V gene lost 4 bases and the J gene lost 1 base, with 11 bases spanning the gap. CDR1 SGHRS and CDR2 YFSETQ come from the germline V gene. The CDR3 DNA sequence: TGCGCCAGCAGCCGCGGAGGGCTGAACACCGGGGAGCTGTTTTTT. Translated, it gives CASSRGGLNTGELFF.

The chain joins TRBV21-1 to TRBJ2-7; TRBD1, the table's D call, lacks a check against the DNA. TRBV21-1 is a pseudogene segment. The CDR3 consists of 15 residues. In DNA, the CDR3 is TGTGCCAGCAGCAAAGGGCAGGGGGGAACCTACGAGCAGTACGTC. Translation: CASSKGQGGTYEQYV.

The rearrangement uses TRBV5-1 and TRBJ2-5; D perhaps matches TRBD1 (6 bases). The V end was cut by 0 bases, the J end by 3 bases, with 15 bases between. This CDR3 region has 16 residues. Germline lookup yields CDR1 SGHRS and CDR2 YFSETQ. CDR3 nucleotides: TGCGCCAGCAGCTTGGGGGCAGGGGCTTGGGAAGAGACCCAGTACTTC. It codes for CASSLGAGAWEETQYF.

This clone showed up just once. The V and J genes are TRBV5-6 and TRBJ2-3, with D possibly being TRBD1 or TRBD2 (5 bases each). The CDR3 contains 12 residues. V was shortened by 4 bases and J by 8 bases, with 11 bases between the two germline ends. Germline assignment: CDR1 SGHDT and CDR2 YYEEEE. In DNA, the CDR3 is TGTGCCAGCAGCCGGGACGAGGGTACGCAGTATTTT. Its protein is CASSRDEGTQYF.

The chain combines TRBV7-8 with TRBJ2-1; D gene uncertain. There are 14 residues in the CDR3. Germline CDR1 reads SGHVS; CDR2 reads FQNEAQ. Trimming took 0 bases from V and 6 from J, leaving 9 bases between them. The CDR3: CASSLAEIGNEQFF. Written as DNA, the CDR3 is TGTGCCAGCAGCTTAGCCGAGATCGGCAATGAGCAGTTCTTC.